The T cell receptor (beta chain) under discussion was sequenced for a study of T cells in tumors after PD-1 blockade. Study summary: On average, peripheral blood gave some 120,000 TCR templates and some 37,000 unique clonotypes.

The CDR3 runs 17 residues. Germline CDR1 SGDLS, CDR2 YYNGEE. V was shortened by 0 bases and J by 4 bases, with 17 bases between the two germline ends. Profiled with immunoSEQ multiplex PCR; TCRdb holds only in-frame clones, not every one. The repertoire consists of 61,000 or so clones, with about four fifths occurring once and the leading ten covering roughly 12%. This clonotype was obtained from a human donor with basal cell carcinoma. This chain joins TRBV9 and TRBJ1-3; the D is unclear. Sequenced material: PBMCs, taken before anti-PD-1 treatment. The CDR3 here is CASSVGIPGDSGNTIYF. As DNA, the CDR3 is TGTGCCAGCAGCGTAGGTATCCCAGGCGATTCCGGAAACACCATATATTTT.